These 14 T cell receptor beta chains came from one sample sequenced in a study of blood T cells in healthy people across ages. A second about 6 to 11 cycle PCR used barcoded and J-beta primers. In TCRdb, the 5' RACE reads were re-called with MiXCR into one record per CDR3 protein. This sample yields approximately 1,000,000 distinct CDR3 sequences, of which over 35% are seen a single time; around 18% belongs to the top ten. The sample consisted of blood. These receptors came from a woman in her fifties or sixties in good health.

V is TRBV28 and J is TRBJ2-3, with 13 bases matching TRBD2. The CDR3 spans 17 residues. Germline values: CDR1 MDHEN, CDR2 SYDVKM. J lost 1 base, V lost 4 bases, and 5 bases had no gene match. DNA of the CDR3: TGTGCCAGCAGTTCCAGGACTAGCGGGAGAGGCACAGATACGCAGTATTTT. Amino acid sequence: CASSSRTSGRGTDTQYF.

This clonotype was observed at least ten times. This chain uses TRBV29-1 with TRBJ2-7; TRBD1 aligns across 8 bases. Germline trimming cut 6 bases from V and 6 bases from J; bases unmatched to any gene: 13. The germline V gene has CDR1 SQVTM and CDR2 ANQGSEA. The CDR3 has 14 amino acids. The CDR3 coding sequence is TGCAGCGTATCACCGACAGGGGTATCGAGCGAGCAGTACTTC. Amino acid sequence: CSVSPTGVSSEQYF.

A few counts support this clonotype. The chain is built from TRBV11-2 and TRBJ2-3, with 11 bases fitting TRBD1. V shed 4 bases, J shed 4 bases, and the junction held 7 bases outside the gene matches. The CDR3 totals 16 residues. Germline V gene sequence: CDR1 SGHAT, CDR2 FQNNGV. The CDR3 DNA follows: TGTGCCAGCAGCTCCCGACGGACAGGGGGCTCAGATACGCAGTATTTT. This gives the protein CASSSRRTGGSDTQYF. Full variable domain (rest looked up from reference TRBV11-2 and TRBJ2-3): EAGVAQSPRYKIIEKRQSVAFWCNPISGHATLYWYQQILGQGPKLLIQFQNNGVVDDSQLPKDRFSAERLKGVDSTLKIQPAKLEDSAVYLCASSSRRTGGSDTQYFGPGTRLTVL.

The J gene is TRBJ2-6, the V gene TRBV20-1; 7 bases fit TRBD2. The CDR3 loop spans 14 amino acids. Looked up from germline, CDR1 is DFQATT and CDR2 is SNEGSKA (reference sequence). V lost 3 bases, J lost 2 bases, and 1 base stayed unmatched. CDR3 region: CSASRGAGANVLTF. CDR3 nucleotides: TGCAGTGCTAGTCGGGGGGCTGGGGCCAACGTCCTGACTTTC.

This clonotype has more than one count but fewer than ten. The chain combines TRBV20-1 with TRBJ1-1; D possibly corresponds to TRBD1 (5 bases). The CDR3 covers 13 residues. In germline, CDR1 is DFQATT, CDR2 SNEGSKA (reference sequence). V lost 5 bases and J 4 bases, leaving 14 bases between the germline ends. The CDR3 here is CSAPTTAGTEAFF. The CDR3 DNA reads as TGCAGTGCTCCCACGACAGCTGGCACTGAAGCTTTCTTT.

The rearrangement links TRBV4-1 to TRBJ1-1; the match to TRBD1 covers 7 bases. The germline gives CDR1 MGHRA, CDR2 YSYEKL. The CDR3 runs to 15 residues. J lost 0 bases, V lost 1 base, and 2 bases had no gene match. CDR3: CASSQADRVNTEAFF. In DNA form, the CDR3 reads TGCGCCAGCAGCCAAGCTGACAGGGTGAACACTGAAGCTTTCTTT.

This chain uses TRBV20-1 with TRBJ2-1; TRBD2 is a possible D gene (7 bases). CDR3 length: 15 amino acids. The germline CDR1 and CDR2 sequences are DFQATT and SNEGSKA (reference sequence). The V and J ends lost 3 bases and 9 bases respectively, with 21 bases between them. The CDR3, as DNA: TGCAGTGCTAGTGGGGGGCGGGAGCAACGGGGTGAGCAGTTCTTC. It yields the protein CSASGGREQRGEQFF.

The chain uses TRBV7-2 and TRBJ2-7; 7 bases match TRBD1. TRBJ2-4 matches the DNA end more closely, so the J call is doubtful. Germline-derived CDR1 and CDR2 are SGHTA and FQGNSA. The CDR3 is 17 residues long. The DNA of the CDR3 is TGTGCCAGCAGCTTAGCAACCACAGGGGTGGACAAAAACATTCAGTACTTC. This sequence encodes CASSLATTGVDKNIQYF.

This clonotype has just one count. The chain joins TRBV2 to TRBJ2-2; 7 bases match TRBD1. Germline assignment: CDR1 SNHLY and CDR2 FYNNEI. J lost 4 bases, V lost 6 bases, and 8 bases had no gene match. CDR3 length: 15 residues. The CDR3 DNA reads TGTGCCAGCAGCTCCGAGGGGGCGGGCACCGGGGAGCTGTTTTTT. This translates into CASSSEGAGTGELFF. Full variable domain (rest looked up from reference TRBV2 and TRBJ2-2): EPEVTQTPSHQVTQMGQEVILRCVPISNHLYFYWYRQILGQKVEFLVSFYNNEISEKSEIFDDQFSVERPDGSNFTLKIRSTKLEDSAMYFCASSSEGAGTGELFFGEGSRLTVL.

The chain is built from TRBV10-3 and TRBJ2-1; no clear D. This CDR3 comprises 15 residues. The germline gives CDR1 ENHRY, CDR2 SYGVKD. V was trimmed by 2 bases and J by 2 bases, leaving 10 bases between them. The CDR3 nucleotides read TGTGCCATCAGTGAGCAGTCCCTCCCCTACAATGAGCAGTTCTTC. Encoded protein: CAISEQSLPYNEQFF.

The chain links TRBV4-1 to TRBJ2-1; 10 nucleotides align to TRBD2. V dropped 0 bases and J dropped 4; count of bases not matched to a gene: 0. CDR1 is MGHRA, CDR2 YSYEKL, per germline. CDR3 length: 15 residues. The DNA for the CDR3 is TGCGCCAGCAGCCAAGAAGCGGGAGGGTACAATGAGCAGTTCTTC. This codes for CASSQEAGGYNEQFF.

CDR3 sequence reads: CSARSGGRKNYEQYF. The CDR3 bases are TGCAGTGCTAGAAGCGGGGGGAGGAAGAACTACGAGCAGTACTTC. V usage is TRBV20-1 and J usage is TRBJ2-7; TRBD2 matches 9 bases. CDR3 length: 15 residues. The junction had 8 bases not matched to a gene; V was cut back by 2 bases and J by 3 bases. Per germline, CDR1 DFQATT and CDR2 SNEGSKA (reference sequence).

This clonotype was picked up a small number of times. The gene calls are TRBV11-2 and TRBJ2-1; TRBD2 matches 10 bases. The CDR3 has 16 residues. After removal of 2 bases from V and 2 bases from J, the junction contained 3 bases not matched to a gene. Germline values: CDR1 SGHAT, CDR2 FQNNGV. The CDR3 coding sequence is TGTGCCAGCAGCTTACTGGGACTAGCGACCTACAATGAGCAGTTCTTC. It codes for CASSLLGLATYNEQFF.

V is TRBV6-5 and J is TRBJ2-2, with 8 bases lining up with TRBD2. From germline, CDR1 is MNHEY and CDR2 SVGAGI. The CDR3 loop spans 16 amino acids. V lost 6 bases, J lost 4 bases, and 10 bases stayed unmatched. The CDR3 region is CASRPGAGVVTGELFF. For the CDR3, the DNA is TGTGCCAGCAGGCCGGGAGCGGGAGTGGTCACCGGGGAGCTGTTTTTT.